These 31 T cell receptor beta chains share one sample of origin, sequenced in a study of shared clonotypes between healthy human individuals. Repertoires were generated with immunoSEQ multiplex PCR, while TCRdb's copy carries only in-frame clones and drops some. Of a few million clones listed, approximately 92% were seen once; the top ten hold about 0.13%. Sequenced sample: naive CD4+ T cells sorted from blood. Subset: CD45RA+ positively selected. The receptors here all came from a man aged 18 to 30 in good health.

J is TRBJ2-1 and V is TRBV19; 10 bases are shared with TRBD2. The germline V gene has CDR1 LNHDA and CDR2 SQIVND (reference sequence). The CDR3 sequence is 16 residues long. V was clipped by 5 bases and J by 5 bases; unmatched bases: 9. CDR3 region: CASSVLAGGTHNEQFF. The CDR3 bases are TGTGCCAGTAGTGTCTTAGCGGGAGGAACCCACAATGAGCAGTTCTTC.

V usage is TRBV27 and J usage is TRBJ1-5; D unresolved. V lost 4 bases and J lost 2, with 9 bases in between. This CDR3 is built from 14 residues. Germline CDR1 is MNHEY and CDR2 is SMNVEV (reference sequence). The CDR3 DNA reads TGTGCCAGCAGTTCTGTTGGAGGCAATCAGCCCCAGCATTTT. It codes for CASSSVGGNQPQHF.

This chain links TRBV10-3 with TRBJ2-5; the D is unclear. The V gene's germline CDR1 is ENHRY and CDR2 SYGVKD. V lost 8 bases and J lost 1, with 8 bases in between. The CDR3 contains 12 residues. The CDR3 sequence: CAIGDPQETQYF. CDR3 DNA: TGTGCCATCGGGGATCCCCAAGAGACCCAGTACTTC.

This clone was observed a handful of times. V gene TRBV23-1 combines with J gene TRBJ1-2, with D hard to call. TRBV23-1 is filed as an ORF, its function uncertain. This CDR3 comprises 13 residues. The V gene lost 6 bases and the J gene lost 2 bases, with 10 bases spanning the gap. This chain's CDR3 is CASSTILNYGYTF. The CDR3 DNA follows: TGCGCCAGCAGCACTATACTGAACTATGGCTACACCTTC.

For the CDR3, the DNA is TGTGCCACTGCACAGTCGGTGAACACCGGGGAGCTGTTTTTT. It translates to CATAQSVNTGELFF. The chain couples TRBV28 to TRBJ2-2; D uncertain. Germline V CDR1 and CDR2: MDHEN, SYDVKM. Trimming left V 10 bases short and J 1 base short, with 13 bases between. The CDR3 extends over 14 amino acids.

In regard to this clone: The sample contains more than one DNA sequence encoding this CDR3. The J gene is TRBJ2-7, the V gene TRBV7-2; D not resolved. Germline V CDR1 and CDR2: SGHTA, FQGNSA. This CDR3 comprises 14 residues. The germline V and J ends were trimmed by 0 bases and 2 bases, with 8 bases remaining between them. The CDR3 bases are TGTGCCAGCAGCTTAGCGTCGGGCCCCTACGAGCAGTACTTC. Translated, it gives CASSLASGPYEQYF.

V and J are TRBV5-4 and TRBJ1-2; possibly TRBD1 for D (6 bases). The V gene lost 3 bases and the J gene lost 4 bases, with 13 bases spanning the gap. Germline V gene sequence: CDR1 SGHNT, CDR2 YYREEE (reference sequence). This CDR3 is built from 14 residues. The CDR3 is CASSSGGPGYGYTF. The DNA of the CDR3 is TGTGCCAGCAGCTCGGGGGGCCCTGGCTATGGCTACACCTTC. Together with reference TRBV5-4 and TRBJ1-2, the CDR3 gives the full variable domain: ETGVTQSPTHLIKTRGQQVTLRCSSQSGHNTVSWYQQALGQGPQFIFQYYREEENGRGNFPPRFSGLQFPNYSSELNVNALELDDSALYLCASSSGGPGYGYTFGSGTRLTVV.

The chain links TRBV10-2 to TRBJ2-6; weak D call: TRBD1 (6 bases). Germline CDR1 reads WSHSY; CDR2 reads SAAADI. CDR3 length equals 17 residues. The ends were cut back, 6 bases at V and 2 bases at J, with 17 bases in the middle. CDR3 sequence: CASSYRDMTTGANVLTF. CDR3 coding DNA: TGCGCCAGCAGCTACCGGGACATGACTACTGGGGCCAACGTCCTGACTTTC.

The rearrangement uses TRBV18 and TRBJ2-7; D gene uncertain. Germline V gene sequence: CDR1 KGHSH, CDR2 LQKENI. Trimming removed 4 bases from V and 6 bases from J, with 19 bases in between. CDR3 length: 15 residues. In DNA form, the CDR3 reads TGTGCCAGCTCACGGGTTCCGGTTGGAAAATCCGAGCAGTACTTC. As protein: CASSRVPVGKSEQYF.

Concerning this clone: Other DNA sequences in the same sample also yield this CDR3. Here the CDR3 reads CASSPRAGVAYEQYF. The CDR3 DNA reads as TGTGCCAGCTCACCACGGGCGGGAGTAGCGTACGAGCAGTACTTC. V gene TRBV18 combines with J gene TRBJ2-7; 7 bases are shared with TRBD2. V shed 1 base, J shed 4 bases, and the junction held 7 bases outside the gene matches. Germline V gives CDR1 KGHSH, CDR2 LQKENI. The CDR3 totals 15 residues.

The V and J genes are TRBV6-1 and TRBJ2-7, with D maybe TRBD2 (6 bases). The CDR3 is 15 amino acids. Germline CDR1 and CDR2: MNHNS and SASEGT. Trimming left V 4 bases short and J 0 bases short, with 13 bases between. DNA of the CDR3: TGTGCCAGCAGTGCTCCGACCGGGAGCTCCTACGAGCAGTACTTC. This translates into CASSAPTGSSYEQYF.

The chain is built from TRBV6-5 and TRBJ2-7; D gene ambiguous. Trimming stripped 6 bases from V and 4 bases from J, with 16 bases between. Germline CDR1 MNHEY, CDR2 SVGAGI. The CDR3 is 14 residues long. The CDR3 nucleotides are TGTGCCAGCAGGCTCTCGGGCAAGACTTACGAGCAGTACTTC. It specifies CASRLSGKTYEQYF.

J is TRBJ1-1 and V is TRBV6-5, with a tentative D call TRBD1 (6 bases). Between the trimmed V and J ends, which lost 6 bases and 3 bases, there was a span of 14 bases. CDR3 length equals 14 residues. Germline V gene lookup returns CDR1 MNHEY and CDR2 SVGAGI. This CDR3 reads CASRTLTGDTEAFF. In DNA, the CDR3 is TGTGCCAGCAGAACCCTGACAGGAGACACTGAAGCTTTCTTT.

In the case of this clone: The sample contains more than one DNA sequence encoding this CDR3. CDR3 sequence (DNA): TGTGCCAGCTCACCTGGAGGGGGCGGGCAGCCCCAGCATTTT. Its translation is CASSPGGGGQPQHF. V gene TRBV18 combines with J gene TRBJ1-5; 7 bases agree with TRBD1. V was clipped by 3 bases and J by 7 bases; unmatched bases: 6. Germline V gene lookup returns CDR1 KGHSH and CDR2 LQKENI. This CDR3 has 14 amino acids.

V gene TRBV14 combines with J gene TRBJ2-7; no clear D. CDR1 is SGHDN, CDR2 FVKESK, per germline. The CDR3 is 14 residues long. The germline V and J ends were trimmed by 4 bases and 9 bases, with 19 bases remaining between them. CDR3 DNA: TGTGCCAGCAGCCTCCGGGTTGACGGACGATGGCAGTACTTC. Amino acid sequence: CASSLRVDGRWQYF. The full variable domain, completed using reference TRBV14 and TRBJ2-7, is EAGVTQFPSHSVIEKGQTVTLRCDPISGHDNLYWYRRVMGKEIKFLLHFVKESKQDESGMPNNRFLAERTGGTYSTLKVQPAELEDSGVYFCASSLRVDGRWQYFGPGTRLTVT.

The V gene is TRBV28, the J gene TRBJ2-5, with TRBD2 matching over 12 bases. Germline CDR1 MDHEN, CDR2 SYDVKM. V lost 2 bases, J lost 5 bases, and 3 bases stayed unmatched. The CDR3 extends over 15 amino acids. The CDR3 is CASSLILAGGETQYF. DNA of the CDR3: TGTGCCAGCAGTTTAATTCTAGCGGGGGGGGAGACCCAGTACTTC.

The chain joins TRBV6-5 to TRBJ2-5, with D unresolved. The V end was cut by 0 bases, the J end by 0 bases, with 8 bases between. CDR1 and CDR2 from the germline V gene are MNHEY and SVGAGI. The CDR3 runs 15 residues. CDR3 region: CASSYSVLNQETQYF. The CDR3 DNA sequence: TGTGCCAGCAGTTACTCGGTTCTAAACCAAGAGACCCAGTACTTC.

The chain couples TRBV5-1 to TRBJ2-5, with 11 bases matching TRBD2. Per germline, CDR1 SGHRS and CDR2 YFSETQ. V was clipped by 4 bases and J by 3 bases; unmatched bases: 2. This CDR3 contains 14 residues. The CDR3 here is CASSALAGEETQYF. Written as DNA, the CDR3 is TGCGCCAGCAGCGCACTAGCGGGAGAAGAGACCCAGTACTTC. Drawing the rest from reference TRBV5-1 and TRBJ2-5, the complete variable domain is KAGVTQTPRYLIKTRGQQVTLSCSPISGHRSVSWYQQTPGQGLQFLFEYFSETQRNKGNFPGRFSGRQFSNSRSEMNVSTLELGDSALYLCASSALAGEETQYFGPGTRLLVL.

Regarding this clone: Other nucleotide sequences from this sample produce the same CDR3. This chain joins TRBV5-1 and TRBJ2-1, with 8 bases identical to TRBD1. The germline CDR1 and CDR2 sequences are SGHRS and YFSETQ. Trimming removed 0 bases from V and 7 bases from J; junction bases left unmatched: 3. CDR3 length: 14 amino acids. In DNA form, the CDR3 reads TGCGCCAGCAGCTTGGGGACAGGGTTAAATGAGCAGTTCTTC. It specifies CASSLGTGLNEQFF.

The chain has TRBV10-3 and TRBJ2-3; 7 nucleotides match TRBD2. The CDR3 extends over 13 amino acids. V dropped 6 bases and J dropped 4; count of bases not matched to a gene: 4. Per the germline V gene, CDR1 is ENHRY and CDR2 is SYGVKD. Here the CDR3 DNA reads TGTGCCATCAGGGCGGGAGTCGCAGATACGCAGTATTTT. It is translated as CAIRAGVADTQYF.

The V and J genes are TRBV10-3 and TRBJ2-6, with 12 bases identical to TRBD1. In germline, CDR1 is ENHRY, CDR2 SYGVKD. The CDR3 extends over 20 amino acids. Unmatched junction bases numbered 7, after V lost 0 bases and J lost 1 base. The CDR3, as DNA: TGTGCCATCAGTGAGTCGACAGGGGGACAGGGGGCTTCTGGGGCCAACGTCCTGACTTTC. This encodes CAISESTGGQGASGANVLTF.

This clone has only a few counts. The chain employs TRBV27 and TRBJ1-1; 8 nucleotides align to TRBD1. The CDR3 extends over 15 amino acids. J was trimmed by 0 bases and V by 5 bases; bases with no gene match: 5. Germline assignment: CDR1 MNHEY and CDR2 SMNVEV (reference sequence). In DNA form, the CDR3 reads TGTGCCAGCAGTCAGGACAGGGCAATGAACACTGAAGCTTTCTTT. Amino acids: CASSQDRAMNTEAFF.

The chain is built from TRBV6-1 and TRBJ2-1, with 8 positions matching TRBD2. In germline, CDR1 is MNHNS, CDR2 SASEGT. The CDR3 consists of 15 residues. V was pared by 7 bases and J by 8 bases, with 13 bases of the junction left unmatched. The CDR3 here is CASITPGLETYEQFF. The CDR3 bases are TGTGCCAGCATCACACCGGGACTAGAAACATATGAGCAGTTCTTC.

This sequence joins TRBV2 and TRBJ1-2; no firm D call. V was cut by 3 bases and J by 9 bases, with 11 bases left in between. CDR1 is SNHLY, CDR2 FYNNEI, per germline. The length of the CDR3 is 12 residues. Here the CDR3 reads CASSDRVGRYTF. CDR3 DNA: TGTGCCAGCAGTGATAGAGTCGGCCGCTACACCTTC.

J is TRBJ1-4 and V is TRBV30; tentative D call: TRBD1 (6 bases). This CDR3 is 15 amino acids long. Germline CDR1 GTSNPN, CDR2 SVGIG (reference sequence). The germline V and J ends were trimmed by 2 bases and 2 bases, with 12 bases remaining between them. The CDR3 protein is CAWSPQGGTNEKLFF. CDR3 nucleotides: TGTGCCTGGAGTCCACAAGGGGGGACTAATGAAAAACTGTTTTTT.

This sequence joins TRBV7-2 and TRBJ2-1, with D perhaps being TRBD1 or TRBD2 (6 bases each). Germline loops: CDR1 SGHTA, CDR2 FQGNSA. CDR3 length equals 16 residues. V shed 5 bases and J shed 9 bases, with 23 bases lying between them. Written as DNA, the CDR3 is TGTGCCAGCAGCACACCACTGGGGGGCTTGGGAACTGAGCAGTTCTTC. As protein: CASSTPLGGLGTEQFF.

V usage is TRBV2 and J usage is TRBJ1-6; D is uncertain. Deletions cut 4 bases from V and 9 bases from J, with 7 bases between. The germline V gene encodes CDR1 SNHLY and CDR2 FYNNEI. The CDR3 consists of 12 residues. The CDR3 loop is CASSVDGSPLHF. The CDR3 DNA is TGTGCCAGCAGTGTGGACGGTTCACCCCTCCACTTT.

The J gene is TRBJ1-1, the V gene TRBV2; 7 bases align to TRBD1. J was trimmed by 1 base and V by 7 bases; bases with no gene match: 3. This CDR3 region has 13 residues. Germline-derived CDR1 and CDR2 are SNHLY and FYNNEI. This CDR3 is CASTGQSNTEAFF. The CDR3 DNA sequence: TGTGCCAGCACGGGACAGTCGAACACTGAAGCTTTCTTT. Full variable domain (rest looked up from reference TRBV2 and TRBJ1-1): EPEVTQTPSHQVTQMGQEVILRCVPISNHLYFYWYRQILGQKVEFLVSFYNNEISEKSEIFDDQFSVERPDGSNFTLKIRSTKLEDSAMYFCASTGQSNTEAFFGQGTRLTVV.

Remarks on this clone: The sample contains more than one DNA sequence encoding this CDR3. This chain uses TRBV27 with TRBJ1-2, with D uncertain. The CDR3 is made up of 13 amino acids. Germline V CDR1 and CDR2: MNHEY, SMNVEV (reference sequence). The V gene lost 2 bases and the J gene lost 5 bases, with 9 bases spanning the gap. CDR3 in DNA: TGTGCCAGCAGTTTAGGAGTGAATTATGGCTACACCTTC. Its translation: CASSLGVNYGYTF.

This clone was counted once. The J gene is TRBJ2-7, the V gene TRBV7-9; 10 positions match TRBD1. This CDR3 has 14 residues. The V segment lost 1 base and the J segment 9 bases; nucleotides outside the gene matches: 6. Germline CDR1 SEHNR, CDR2 FQNEAQ (reference sequence). This chain's CDR3 is CASSLGGTGAGQYF. For the CDR3, the DNA is TGTGCCAGCAGCTTAGGGGGGACAGGGGCCGGGCAGTACTTC. Using reference TRBV7-9 and TRBJ2-7 for the parts outside the CDR3, the full variable domain is DTGVSQNPRHKITKRGQNVTFRCDPISEHNRLYWYRQTLGQGPEFLTYFQNEAQLEKSRLLSDRFSAERPKGSFSTLEIQRTEQGDSAMYLCASSLGGTGAGQYFGPGTRLTVT.

In this sample, this clone turned up once. V is TRBV15 and J is TRBJ2-7; either TRBD1 or TRBD2 may fit D (6 bases each). The V gene's germline CDR1 is LNHNV and CDR2 YYDKDF (reference sequence). V gave up 1 base and J gave up 1 base, with 14 bases separating them. The CDR3 sequence is 16 residues long. CDR3 region: CATSRGSGAISYEQYF. The CDR3 DNA reads as TGTGCCACCAGCAGAGGATCGGGGGCGATATCCTACGAGCAGTACTTC.